The 14 T cell receptor beta chains listed next were all sequenced from one sample in a study of T-cell reconstitution after alpha-beta-depleted transplantation in children. Unique molecular identifiers were built into the TCRbeta library. TCRdb independently ran MiXCR on the PCR reads; one entry per CDR3 protein. The sample contains 240,000 or so distinct CDR3 sequences, 12% of which appear only once. Sequencing used PBMCs from the stem cell graft donor, obtained from the stem cell graft. The receptors stem from a human donor who donated a stem cell graft to a child with acute lymphoblastic leukemia.

This clonotype was seen at least ten times. This rearrangement joins TRBV6-1 to TRBJ1-5; D perhaps matches TRBD1 (5 bases). CDR1 MNHNS and CDR2 SASEGT come from the germline V gene. V lost 1 base and J 3 bases, leaving 10 bases between the germline ends. The length of the CDR3 is 15 residues. The CDR3 sequence is CASSEGGGFNQPQHF. DNA of the CDR3: TGTGCCAGCAGTGAAGGCGGGGGGTTCAATCAGCCCCAGCATTTT.

The sample holds many counts of this clonotype. The chain combines TRBV25-1 with TRBJ2-3, with D unresolved. The length of the CDR3 is 17 residues. Trimming took off 4 bases at V and 4 bases at J, with 21 bases between the two ends. Per germline, CDR1 MGHDK and CDR2 SYGVNS. The CDR3, as DNA: TGTGCCAGCAGTGTTCGGCCTGGCGCCCCCAGCGCAGATACGCAGTATTTT. It codes for CASSVRPGAPSADTQYF.

A single count supports this clonotype. The chain couples TRBV30 to TRBJ1-1; 8 nucleotides align to TRBD1. The CDR3 is made up of 14 amino acids. Germline V gene sequence: CDR1 GTSNPN, CDR2 SVGIG (reference sequence). Trimming cost V 4 bases and J 7 bases; bases outside gene matches: 11. CDR3 bases: TGTGCCTGGACCCAGGGGGCAGGGGGCGGTGAAGCTTTCTTT. This encodes CAWTQGAGGGEAFF.

In this sample, this clonotype turned up many times. The rearrangement links TRBV9 to TRBJ2-7, with 7 bases identical to TRBD1. The germline gives CDR1 SGDLS, CDR2 YYNGEE. J was trimmed by 3 bases and V by 2 bases; bases with no gene match: 8. This CDR3 comprises 15 residues. Written as DNA, the CDR3 is TGTGCCAGCAGCGTTACAGGGGCCGGTAACTACGAGCAGTACTTC. Amino acid sequence: CASSVTGAGNYEQYF. Combining the CDR3 with reference TRBV9 and TRBJ2-7 gives the whole variable domain DSGVTQTPKHLITATGQRVTLRCSPRSGDLSVYWYQQSLDQGLQFLIQYYNGEERAKGNILERFSAQQFPDLHSELNLSSLELGDSALYFCASSVTGAGNYEQYFGPGTRLTVT.

The CDR3 DNA follows: TGTGCCAGCAGCCCGGGACAGGGTAACCCGAACACCGGGGAGCTGTTTTTT. Its translation: CASSPGQGNPNTGELFF. The J gene is TRBJ2-2, the V gene TRBV11-3; 9 bases match TRBD1. Germline-derived CDR1 and CDR2 are SGHNT and YENEEA. CDR3 length: 17 amino acids. V shed 5 bases, J shed 0 bases, and the junction held 7 bases outside the gene matches. Full variable domain (rest looked up from reference TRBV11-3 and TRBJ2-2): EAGVVQSPRYKIIEKKQPVAFWCNPISGHNTLYWYLQNLGQGPELLIRYENEEAVDDSQLPKDRFSAERLKGVDSTLKIQPAELGDSAVYLCASSPGQGNPNTGELFFGEGSRLTVL.

In this sample, this clonotype turned up many times. The chain couples TRBV12-3 or TRBV12-4 to TRBJ2-7, with unresolved D. V lost 3 bases and J 6 bases, leaving 9 bases between the germline ends. This CDR3 spans 12 amino acids. For the CDR3, the DNA is TGTGCCAGCAGTTTTATCGTGACCGAGCAGTACTTC. This codes for CASSFIVTEQYF.

This clonotype has a count of ten or more. The chain recombines TRBV6-5 with TRBJ2-5; perhaps TRBD1 as D (5 bases). Between the trimmed V and J ends, which lost 5 bases and 5 bases, there was a span of 15 bases. CDR1 and CDR2 (germline): MNHEY, SVGAGI. The CDR3 runs to 14 residues. CDR3 sequence reads: CASSPATVLETQYF. As DNA, the CDR3 is TGTGCCAGCAGTCCGGCGACAGTCTTGGAGACCCAGTACTTC.

This sequence joins TRBV12-3 or TRBV12-4 and TRBJ1-5; D is perhaps TRBD1 (5 bases). This CDR3 region has 14 residues. V gave up 8 bases and J gave up 7 bases, with 18 bases separating them. In DNA, the CDR3 is TGTGCCAGCGTGAGGAATTTAGGGGTCCAGCCCCAGCATTTT. It codes for CASVRNLGVQPQHF.

This clonotype was counted at least ten times. The chain has TRBV7-9 and TRBJ2-2; 8 bases agree with TRBD2. The J segment lost 4 bases and the V segment lost 5 bases, leaving 3 bases of the junction unmatched. CDR3 length equals 14 residues. The V gene's germline CDR1 is SEHNR and CDR2 FQNEAQ (reference sequence). CDR3 region: CASSPSGRTGELFF. The CDR3 DNA reads TGTGCCAGCAGCCCTAGCGGGCGCACCGGGGAGCTGTTTTTT.

In this sample, this clonotype turned up many times. The chain couples TRBV28 to TRBJ1-2; 7 bases match TRBD1. CDR3 length: 14 residues. CDR1 is MDHEN and CDR2 is SYDVKM in the germline V gene. Germline trimming cut 9 bases from V and 2 bases from J; bases unmatched to any gene: 9. The CDR3 reads CASRGQTGNYGYTF. DNA for the CDR3: TGTGCCAGTCGGGGACAGACAGGAAACTATGGCTACACCTTC.

This clonotype appeared many times. The chain has TRBV12-3 or TRBV12-4 and TRBJ2-1; 7 bases agree with TRBD2. The CDR3 sequence is 14 residues long. With V trimmed by 8 bases and J by 0 bases, 4 bases remained unmatched. DNA for the CDR3: TGTGCCAGCGGGCGGGGGAGCTCCTACAATGAGCAGTTCTTC. Its protein is CASGRGSSYNEQFF.

The chain is built from TRBV7-8 and TRBJ1-6, with TRBD1 identical over 8 bases. There are 19 residues in the CDR3. Trimming at V came to 4 bases and at J to 7 bases, leaving 18 bases not matched to a gene. Germline lookup yields CDR1 SGHVS and CDR2 FQNEAQ. The CDR3 here is CASSSLRGRRIQGNSPLHF. The CDR3 bases are TGTGCCAGCAGCTCACTCAGGGGGCGGAGGATTCAAGGCAATTCACCCCTCCACTTT. Supplemented by reference TRBV7-8 and TRBJ1-6, the full variable domain reads GAGVSQSPRYKVAKRGQDVALRCDPISGHVSLFWYQQALGQGPEFLTYFQNEAQLDKSGLPSDRFFAERPEGSVSTLKIQRTQQEDSAVYLCASSSLRGRRIQGNSPLHFGNGTRLTVT.

At least ten counts were recorded for this clonotype. The chain employs TRBV29-1 and TRBJ2-3; 10 nucleotides align to TRBD1. Germline CDR1 SQVTM, CDR2 ANQGSEA. The CDR3 consists of 14 residues. Trimming took 4 bases from V and 4 from J; bases not matched to a gene: 5. CDR3 sequence reads: CSVARQGASDTQYF. In DNA, the CDR3 is TGCAGCGTTGCCCGACAGGGGGCGTCAGATACGCAGTATTTT.

This clonotype was detected ten times or more. DNA for the CDR3: TGTGCCACCAGTGAATCCCAGGGGAACACTGAAGCTTTCTTT. Its protein product is CATSESQGNTEAFF. The chain couples TRBV24-1 to TRBJ1-1; D may be TRBD1 (5 bases). The V gene lost 4 bases and the J gene lost 1 base, with 9 bases spanning the gap. Germline V gene lookup returns CDR1 KGHDR and CDR2 SFDVKD. CDR3 size: 14 residues.